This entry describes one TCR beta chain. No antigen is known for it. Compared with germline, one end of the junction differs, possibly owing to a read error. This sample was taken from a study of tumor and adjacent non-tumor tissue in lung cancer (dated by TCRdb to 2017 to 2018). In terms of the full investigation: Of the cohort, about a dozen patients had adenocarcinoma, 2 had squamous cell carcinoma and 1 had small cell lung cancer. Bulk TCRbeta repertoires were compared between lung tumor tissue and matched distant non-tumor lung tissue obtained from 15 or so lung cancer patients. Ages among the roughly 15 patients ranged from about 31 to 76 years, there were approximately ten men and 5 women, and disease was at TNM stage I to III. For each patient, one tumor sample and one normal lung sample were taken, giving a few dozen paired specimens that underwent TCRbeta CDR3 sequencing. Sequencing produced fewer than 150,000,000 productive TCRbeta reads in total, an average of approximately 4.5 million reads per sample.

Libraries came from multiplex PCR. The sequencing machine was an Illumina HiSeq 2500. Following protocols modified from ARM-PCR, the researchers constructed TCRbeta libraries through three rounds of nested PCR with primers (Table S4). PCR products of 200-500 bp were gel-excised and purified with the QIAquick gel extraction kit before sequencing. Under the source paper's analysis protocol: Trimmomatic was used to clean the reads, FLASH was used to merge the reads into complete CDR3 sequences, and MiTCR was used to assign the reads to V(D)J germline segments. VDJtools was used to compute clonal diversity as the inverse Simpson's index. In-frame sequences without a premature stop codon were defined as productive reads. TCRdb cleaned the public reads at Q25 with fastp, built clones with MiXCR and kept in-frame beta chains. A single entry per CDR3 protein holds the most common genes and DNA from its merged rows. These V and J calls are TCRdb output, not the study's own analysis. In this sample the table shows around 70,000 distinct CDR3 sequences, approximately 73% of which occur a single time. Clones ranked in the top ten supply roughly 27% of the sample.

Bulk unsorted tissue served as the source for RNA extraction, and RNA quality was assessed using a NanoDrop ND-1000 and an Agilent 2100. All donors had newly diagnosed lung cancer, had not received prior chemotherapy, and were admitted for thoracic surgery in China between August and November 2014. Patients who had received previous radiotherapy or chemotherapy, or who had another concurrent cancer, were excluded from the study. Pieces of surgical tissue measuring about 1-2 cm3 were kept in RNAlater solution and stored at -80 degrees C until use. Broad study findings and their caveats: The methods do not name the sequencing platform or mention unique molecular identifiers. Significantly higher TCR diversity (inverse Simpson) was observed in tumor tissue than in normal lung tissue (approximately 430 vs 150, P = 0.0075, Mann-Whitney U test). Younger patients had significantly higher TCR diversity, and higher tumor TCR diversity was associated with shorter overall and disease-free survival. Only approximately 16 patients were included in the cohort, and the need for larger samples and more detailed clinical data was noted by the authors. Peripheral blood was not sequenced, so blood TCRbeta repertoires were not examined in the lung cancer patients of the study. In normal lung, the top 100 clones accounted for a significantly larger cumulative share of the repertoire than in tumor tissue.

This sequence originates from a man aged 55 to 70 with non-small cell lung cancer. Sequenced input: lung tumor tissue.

Here the CDR3 is given as CASSYTSVTGELSF. DNA sequence: TGTGCCAGCAGCTATACTAGTGTCACCGGGGAGCTGTCATTT. This chain is built from TRBV11-1 and TRBJ2-2; D gene: possibly TRBD2, on 5 matching bases. The CDR3 numbers 14 residues from cysteine through phenylalanine. The entry retains the CDR3 DNA only, 42 bases that are in frame from base 1. As encoded in the germline V gene (reference sequence), CDR1 is SGHAT while CDR2 is FQDESV.